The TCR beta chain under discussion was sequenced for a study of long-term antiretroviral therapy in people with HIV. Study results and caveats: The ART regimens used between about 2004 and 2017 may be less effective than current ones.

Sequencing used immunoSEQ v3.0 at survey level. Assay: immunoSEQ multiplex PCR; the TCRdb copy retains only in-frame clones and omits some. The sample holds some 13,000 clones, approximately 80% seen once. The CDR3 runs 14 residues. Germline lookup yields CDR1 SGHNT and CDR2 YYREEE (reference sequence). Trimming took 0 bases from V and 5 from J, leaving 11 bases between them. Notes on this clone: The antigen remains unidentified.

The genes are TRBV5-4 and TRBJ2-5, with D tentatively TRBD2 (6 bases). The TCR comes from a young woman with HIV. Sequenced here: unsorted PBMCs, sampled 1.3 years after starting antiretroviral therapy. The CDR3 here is CASSLDWGDETQYF. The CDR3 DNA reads TGTGCCAGCAGCTTGGATTGGGGGGACGAGACCCAGTACTTC.